The 24 T cell receptor beta chains given below trace back to one sample, sequenced in a study of cytomegalovirus exposure and HLA in healthy donors. With 60 Vbeta and 13 Jbeta primers, the PCR was carried out. Some clones are missing from TCRdb's copy, which holds only in-frame ones; the method was immunoSEQ multiplex PCR. In the table there are tens of thousands of clones, 70% to 80% of which are singletons. The source material was PBMCs. The source of these receptors is a man aged 45-65 years in good health and CMV-seropositive.

The chain is built from TRBV28 and TRBJ1-1; no firm D call. Germline V gives CDR1 MDHEN, CDR2 SYDVKM. The germline V and J ends were trimmed by 2 bases and 7 bases, with 14 bases remaining between them. CDR3 size: 14 residues. In DNA, the CDR3 is TGTGCCAGCAGTTTAGCCTCCGCCTCAGGTGAAGCTTTCTTT. It specifies CASSLASASGEAFF.

This clone has more than one count but fewer than ten. The chain links TRBV7-9 to TRBJ2-5, with D perhaps matching TRBD2 (6 bases). The CDR3 is made up of 13 amino acids. Germline assignment: CDR1 SEHNR and CDR2 FQNEAQ (reference sequence). Trimming took 6 bases from V and 4 from J, leaving 12 bases between them. DNA for the CDR3: TGTGCCAGCAGGAGAGGGGAGGTAGAGACCCAGTACTTC. Protein product: CASRRGEVETQYF.

The chain combines TRBV6-5 with TRBJ2-1; possibly TRBD2 for D (6 bases). CDR3 length equals 15 residues. Trimming left V 7 bases short and J 7 bases short, with 20 bases between. Germline V gives CDR1 MNHEY, CDR2 SVGAGI. The CDR3: CASMRKPYAGNEQFF. The CDR3 DNA is TGTGCCAGCATGAGGAAACCGTATGCGGGAAATGAGCAGTTCTTC.

The J gene is TRBJ1-2, the V gene TRBV6-6; unclear D gene. The CDR3 has 11 amino acids. From germline, CDR1 is MNHNY and CDR2 SVGAGI (reference sequence). The V gene lost 7 bases and the J gene lost 7 bases, with 10 bases spanning the gap. The CDR3 is CASTRGAGYTF. The CDR3, as DNA: TGTGCCAGCACCCGGGGAGCTGGCTACACCTTC.

V and J are TRBV28 and TRBJ2-7; D perhaps matches TRBD2 (5 bases). The CDR3 runs to 12 residues. Germline-derived CDR1 and CDR2 are MDHEN and SYDVKM. The V gene lost 3 bases and the J gene lost 6 bases, with 9 bases spanning the gap. The CDR3 bases are TGTGCCAGCAGTTTCGGGGTTTCCGAGCAGTACTTC. Protein sequence: CASSFGVSEQYF. The whole variable domain, filled in from reference TRBV28 and TRBJ2-7, reads DVKVTQSSRYLVKRTGEKVFLECVQDMDHENMFWYRQDPGLGLRLIYFSYDVKMKEKGDIPEGYSVSREKKERFSLILESASTNQTSMYLCASSFGVSEQYFGPGTRLTVT.

The rearrangement links TRBV7-2 to TRBJ1-1, with unresolved D. The CDR3 is 13 residues long. Germline V gene lookup returns CDR1 SGHTA and CDR2 FQGNSA. V shed 3 bases and J shed 3 bases, with 8 bases lying between them. For the CDR3, the DNA is TGTGCCAGCAGCTTCTCCTTCGACACTGAAGCTTTCTTT. As protein: CASSFSFDTEAFF. The whole variable domain, filled in from reference TRBV7-2 and TRBJ1-1, reads GAGVSQSPSNKVTEKGKDVELRCDPISGHTALYWYRQSLGQGLEFLIYFQGNSAPDKSGLPSDRFSAERTGGSVSTLTIQRTQQEDSAVYLCASSFSFDTEAFFGQGTRLTVV.

This chain joins TRBV28 and TRBJ2-7; 9 bases match TRBD1. The CDR3 is made up of 15 amino acids. Germline V lookup: CDR1 MDHEN, CDR2 SYDVKM. With 2 bases clipped from V and 2 bases from J, the junction kept 4 bases outside the gene matches. The CDR3 here is CASSLGTGNPYEQYF. As DNA, the CDR3 is TGTGCCAGCAGTTTAGGGACAGGGAACCCCTACGAGCAGTACTTC.

This clone was seen a handful of times. The chain has TRBV5-4 and TRBJ2-1; TRBD1 matches at 8 bases. CDR1 is SGHNT, CDR2 YYREEE, per germline (reference sequence). V was clipped by 3 bases and J by 2 bases; unmatched bases: 7. CDR3 length equals 16 residues. As DNA, the CDR3 is TGTGCCAGCAGCTGGTTTCAGGACAGGGCCTACAATGAGCAGTTCTTC. This sequence encodes CASSWFQDRAYNEQFF.

V usage is TRBV30 and J usage is TRBJ1-5; the D gene is possibly TRBD1 (5 bases). The CDR3 is made up of 15 amino acids. Germline V gene sequence: CDR1 GTSNPN, CDR2 SVGIG (reference sequence). V was shortened by 3 bases and J by 1 base, with 13 bases between the two germline ends. The CDR3 loop is CAWSGGERSNQPQHF. Here the CDR3 DNA reads TGTGCCTGGAGCGGGGGGGAAAGGAGCAATCAGCCCCAGCATTTT.

This clone was detected only once. The J gene is TRBJ2-1, the V gene TRBV7-9; 7 positions match TRBD2. The ends lost 5 bases at V and 1 base at J; junction bases unmatched: 11. Per the germline V gene, CDR1 is SEHNR and CDR2 is FQNEAQ (reference sequence). This CDR3 contains 17 residues. CDR3 DNA sequence: TGTGCCAGCAGCCCCCGCCGGCGGGGGAATTCCTACAATGAGCAGTTCTTC. Protein product: CASSPRRRGNSYNEQFF.

This clone appeared once. This chain joins TRBV6-5 and TRBJ2-7; D not certain. Germline V gene lookup returns CDR1 MNHEY and CDR2 SVGAGI. CDR3 length: 13 residues. V lost 5 bases and J 2 bases, leaving 10 bases between the germline ends. The CDR3 nucleotides are TGTGCCAGCAGTGAAGTAGTCGCCTACGAGCAGTACTTC. It translates to CASSEVVAYEQYF.

In this sample, this clone turned up once. This chain links TRBV9 with TRBJ2-4; 8 bases line up with TRBD1. CDR1 is SGDLS, CDR2 YYNGEE, per germline. With V trimmed by 0 bases and J by 3 bases, 11 bases remained unmatched. The CDR3 runs to 18 residues. The CDR3 protein is CASSVGAGGQKDKNIQYF. The CDR3 DNA sequence: TGTGCCAGCAGCGTAGGGGCAGGGGGCCAAAAAGACAAAAACATTCAGTACTTC.

This clone was seen only a few times. V is TRBV21-1 and J is TRBJ2-1; the listed D gene, TRBD2, was not tested against the DNA. TRBV21-1 is designated a pseudogene. The CDR3 runs 14 residues. The CDR3 sequence: CASSKERLANEQFF. The CDR3 DNA is TGTGCCAGCAGCAAAGAGAGACTAGCCAATGAGCAGTTCTTC.

This rearrangement joins TRBV14 to TRBJ2-3, with 9 bases lining up with TRBD2. V was clipped by 4 bases and J by 3 bases; unmatched bases: 5. The CDR3 is 15 amino acids. CDR1 is SGHDN, CDR2 FVKESK, per germline. The CDR3 loop is CASSRRGGGTDTQYF. The CDR3 coding sequence is TGTGCCAGCAGCCGCCGCGGGGGGGGGACAGATACGCAGTATTTT.

Turning to this clone: A much bigger clone sits one base away, suggesting this may be a read error. This sample includes further DNA sequences coding for the same CDR3. The gene calls are TRBV13 and TRBJ1-1, with D unresolved. CDR1 is PRHDT, CDR2 FYEKMQ, per germline (reference sequence). The CDR3 runs 13 residues. Trimming pared 5 bases from V and 6 bases from J, leaving 13 bases between. CDR3 nucleotide sequence: TGTGCCAGCAGCCAGGCCCCTACATCTGAAGCTTTCTTT. Its protein product is CASSQAPTSEAFF.

This clone showed up just once. The rearrangement uses TRBV7-8 and TRBJ2-7; maybe TRBD2 (6 bases). There are 13 residues in the CDR3. Deletions cut 5 bases from V and 6 bases from J, with 14 bases between. From germline, CDR1 is SGHVS and CDR2 FQNEAQ. The CDR3 DNA is TGTGCCAGCAGCAAAACACGGGAGACCGAGCAGTACTTC. Its translation: CASSKTRETEQYF.

The rearrangement uses TRBV4-1 and TRBJ2-1, with 8 bases lining up with TRBD2. CDR3 length: 19 amino acids. Per germline, CDR1 MGHRA and CDR2 YSYEKL. The junction had 10 bases not matched to a gene; V was cut back by 0 bases and J by 0 bases. The CDR3 nucleotides are TGCGCCAGCAGCCAAGAAATGATCGGGGGGGGGAGCTCCTACAATGAGCAGTTCTTC. Protein: CASSQEMIGGGSSYNEQFF.

This clone was observed once. The V call is TRBV7-3, the J call TRBJ2-1, with 9 bases matching TRBD1. CDR1 and CDR2 from the germline V gene are SGHTA and FQGTGA. V lost 5 bases and J lost 1; bases outside the gene matches: 3. There are 15 residues in the CDR3. The CDR3, as DNA: TGTGCCAGCAGCCCGGACAGGGGTTCCTACAATGAGCAGTTCTTC. Its translation is CASSPDRGSYNEQFF.

The chain carries TRBV5-5 and TRBJ1-1, with TRBD1 matching 10 bases. V gave up 4 bases and J gave up 0 bases; unmatched junction bases: 9. Germline CDR1 and CDR2: SGHKS and YYEKEE (reference sequence). The CDR3 totals 17 residues. The CDR3 spells CASSAFGGQGMNTEAFF. The CDR3 DNA sequence: TGTGCCAGCAGCGCATTCGGGGGACAGGGGATGAACACTGAAGCTTTCTTT.

The chain recombines TRBV7-2 with TRBJ2-1, with 8 bases that match TRBD1. The CDR3 loop spans 16 amino acids. Looked up from germline, CDR1 is SGHTA and CDR2 is FQGNSA. J lost 4 bases, V lost 5 bases, and 10 bases had no gene match. CDR3 in amino acids: CASSRQDRVSYNEQFF. In DNA, the CDR3 is TGTGCCAGCAGCCGCCAGGACAGGGTCTCTTACAATGAGCAGTTCTTC. Combining the CDR3 with reference TRBV7-2 and TRBJ2-1 gives the whole variable domain GAGVSQSPSNKVTEKGKDVELRCDPISGHTALYWYRQSLGQGLEFLIYFQGNSAPDKSGLPSDRFSAERTGGSVSTLTIQRTQQEDSAVYLCASSRQDRVSYNEQFFGPGTRLTVL.

The chain is built from TRBV6-5 and TRBJ1-2, with 9 bases lining up with TRBD1. The V gene end was trimmed by 5 bases and the J gene end by 3 bases; junction bases not matched to a gene: 1. CDR1 MNHEY and CDR2 SVGAGI come from the germline V gene. This CDR3 contains 13 residues. The CDR3 region has the DNA TGTGCCAGCAGTGACAGGGGGGACTATGGCTACACCTTC. This encodes CASSDRGDYGYTF.

The rearrangement joins TRBV2 to TRBJ2-5, with TRBD1 as a possible D gene (5 bases). V lost 5 bases and J lost 5, with 12 bases in between. Germline values: CDR1 SNHLY, CDR2 FYNNEI. This CDR3 is 13 amino acids long. CDR3 sequence: CASSSRVGETQYF. DNA for the CDR3: TGTGCCAGCAGTTCCAGGGTCGGGGAGACCCAGTACTTC.

The gene calls are TRBV6-1 and TRBJ1-1; the D gene is possibly TRBD1 (6 bases). V lost 7 bases to trimming and J lost 5 bases, with 14 bases between them. The CDR3 contains 13 residues. CDR1 MNHNS and CDR2 SASEGT come from the germline V gene. CDR3 protein: CASTAEGGTEAFF. The CDR3 nucleotides are TGTGCCAGCACTGCTGAGGGGGGGACTGAAGCTTTCTTT.

This chain uses TRBV2 with TRBJ1-4; no clear D. Deletions cut 4 bases from V and 2 bases from J, with 11 bases between. The CDR3 sequence is 15 residues long. Germline-derived CDR1 and CDR2 are SNHLY and FYNNEI. This chain's CDR3 is CASSVRSGTNEKLFF. CDR3 coding DNA: TGTGCCAGCAGTGTAAGGAGTGGCACTAATGAAAAACTGTTTTTT.